The clone carrying this TCR beta chain was counted many times. Its antigen is unknown. TCR beta libraries were built with iRepertoire HTBI primers and Arm-PCR of CDR3 regions. TCRdb fed the multiplex PCR reads into MiXCR, producing one record per CDR3 protein. The repertoire consists of roughly 350,000 distinct CDR3 sequences, with around 17% occurring once and the leading ten covering 25% to 30%. The CDR3 has 14 residues. V was trimmed by 2 bases and J by 5 bases, leaving 11 bases between them. The germline gives CDR1 SGDLS, CDR2 YYNGEE. Time point described: newly diagnosed GD, antithyroid drugs for less than 3 months. Following extraction of RNA from PBMCs, that RNA was used to make the TCR library. Xi'an, China, was home to the endocrinology department that provided patients. These data come from a study of regulatory T cells in long-lasting Graves disease. General study findings and limits: Study was limited to peripheral blood, excluding thyroid tissue.

The same data also contributed to another study, on T cells in Graves' hyperthyroidism and ophthalmopathy. As reported in that work: Any patient presenting with uncontrolled infection, other autoimmune disease, pregnancy or lactation was left out. The blood repertoire included most of the expanded thyroid clonotypes above 0.001.

This TCR derives from a man in his forties with Graves disease. The source was peripheral blood mononuclear cells (PBMCs), collected at new diagnosis, from a patient treated with antithyroid drugs. This chain uses TRBV9 with TRBJ1-5; TRBD1 might be the D (5 bases). The CDR3 loop is CASSVHGDYQPQHF. CDR3 coding DNA: TGTGCCAGCAGCGTCCACGGGGACTATCAGCCCCAGCATTTT.